The rows below give T cell receptor beta chains drawn from one sample of a study of blood T cell repertoires in COVID-19. Measured with immunoSEQ multiplex PCR; TCRdb has only the in-frame clones, and not every one. Of about 170,000 clones in the sample, about 80% were seen once. What was sequenced was peripheral blood. These receptors were obtained from a human donor with acute or convalescent COVID-19. The donor label of this sample is uncertain. CDR3s include the opening cysteine and the closing phenylalanine or tryptophan. The D gene is left open where the match is weak. Clone size, where shown, is once, few, many, or a class for clones that have expanded.

V gene	clone size	J gene	D gene	CDR3 DNA	CDR3 protein
TRBV29-1	.	TRBJ2-1	.	TGCAGCGTTGAAGAGGTGAGGAATGAGCAGTTCTTC	CSVEEVRNEQFF
TRBV7-3	.	TRBJ1-6	.	TGTGCCAGCAGCTTACGGGGGGAGAATTCACCCCTCCACTTT	CASSLRGENSPLHF
TRBV7-9	.	TRBJ2-7	TRBD1	TGTGCCAGCAGCTTAAGGACAGGCCTAGGAGTTGACGAGCAGTACTTC	CASSLRTGLGVDEQYF
TRBV5-4	.	TRBJ2-2	TRBD1	TGTGCCAGCAGCAGCGGCTGGCAGGGGGCGCCCGGGGAGCTGTTTTTT	CASSSGWQGAPGELFF
TRBV6-5	.	TRBJ1-5	TRBD1	TGTGCCAGTGCGACAGGGGTGGGAGGTCAGCCCCAGCATTTT	CASATGVGGQPQHF
TRBV2	.	TRBJ2-7	TRBD2	TGTGCCAGCAGTGATTATGTGACTAGCGGGAGCAACGAGCAGTACTTC	CASSDYVTSGSNEQYF
TRBV9	.	TRBJ2-7	TRBD1	TGTGCCAGCAGCCCAGGGACAGTCGGGATGTACGAGCAGTACTTC	CASSPGTVGMYEQYF
TRBV5-1	once	TRBJ2-7	.	TGCGCCAGCAGCTTCGGAGGGTGGACCAACGACGAGCAGTACTTC	CASSFGGWTNDEQYF
TRBV4-1	.	TRBJ2-2	TRBD1	TGCGCCAGCAGCCCTCAGGGGGGACAGGGGGCTAAGACCGGGGAGCTGTTTTTT	CASSPQGGQGAKTGELFF
TRBV19	.	TRBJ2-7	TRBD2	TGTGCCAGTAGTAGGGGAAGAGGGACTAGCGGGACCTACGAGCAGTACTTC	CASSRGRGTSGTYEQYF
TRBV18	.	TRBJ1-1	.	TGTGCCAGCTCACCATCTATGGGGGAGGTGGCTGAAGCTTTCTTT	CASSPSMGEVAEAFF
TRBV11-2	.	TRBJ2-7	TRBD1	TGTGCCAGCAGCTCCAAAAGACCGGACAGGGTCTCCTACGAGCAGTACTTC	CASSSKRPDRVSYEQYF
TRBV5-1	.	TRBJ2-2	TRBD1	TGCGCCAGCAGCCCCCGGACAGGGGCGAAGGAGCTGTTTTTT	CASSPRTGAKELFF
TRBV30	.	TRBJ1-1	TRBD1	TGTGCCTGGGGGGACAGGGGCACTGAAGCTTTCTTT	CAWGDRGTEAFF
TRBV3-1/TRBV3-2	.	TRBJ1-4	.	TGTGCCAGCAGCCAAGTACAGACGGGAAGGCCTAATGAAAAACTGTTTTTT	CASSQVQTGRPNEKLFF
TRBV3-1/TRBV3-2	.	TRBJ2-1	.	TGTGCCAGCAGCCAAGATTTAGCCTTCAATGAGCAGTTCTTC	CASSQDLAFNEQFF
TRBV6-5	.	TRBJ1-6	TRBD1	TGTGCCAGCAAATGGGACAGGACTAATAATTCACCCCTCCACTTT	CASKWDRTNNSPLHF
TRBV9	once	TRBJ2-3	TRBD2	TGTGCCAGCAGCGAGATTTCGCTAGCGGCAGATACGCAGTATTTT	CASSEISLAADTQYF
TRBV11-2	.	TRBJ1-1	.	TGTGCCAGCAGCTTAGGGCTTACGACAACTCCGAGGGACACTGAAGCTTTCTTT	CASSLGLTTTPRDTEAFF
TRBV5-1	once	TRBJ1-1	TRBD1	TGCGCCAGCAGCTTGGGCCCTACAGGGGAGGTTGAAGCTTTCTTT	CASSLGPTGEVEAFF
TRBV10-3	.	TRBJ1-2	.	TGTGCCATCAGTGACCAAGGACAGCCCTATGGCTACACCTTC	CAISDQGQPYGYTF
TRBV9	.	TRBJ2-1	.	TGTGCCAGCGGGAAAGACAGCTCGAACAATGAGCAGTTCTTC	CASGKDSSNNEQFF
TRBV6-5	.	TRBJ2-7	.	TGTGCCAGCAGTTTCGACCGGACGGGACTCTACTACGAGCAGTACTTC	CASSFDRTGLYYEQYF
TRBV30	once	TRBJ1-2	.	TGTGCCTGGACCGCCAGGCCTTCCATCAATGGCTACACCTTC	CAWTARPSINGYTF
TRBV6-1	.	TRBJ2-4	.	TGTGCCAGCAGACTCTCGGGACATCAAAACATTCAGTACTTC	CASRLSGHQNIQYF
TRBV27	.	TRBJ2-5	.	TGTGCCAGCAGTCCCAAAGAGACCCAGTACTTC	CASSPKETQYF
TRBV25-1	few	TRBJ2-7	.	TGTGCCAGCAGACAGGCATCCTACGAGCAGTACTTC	CASRQASYEQYF